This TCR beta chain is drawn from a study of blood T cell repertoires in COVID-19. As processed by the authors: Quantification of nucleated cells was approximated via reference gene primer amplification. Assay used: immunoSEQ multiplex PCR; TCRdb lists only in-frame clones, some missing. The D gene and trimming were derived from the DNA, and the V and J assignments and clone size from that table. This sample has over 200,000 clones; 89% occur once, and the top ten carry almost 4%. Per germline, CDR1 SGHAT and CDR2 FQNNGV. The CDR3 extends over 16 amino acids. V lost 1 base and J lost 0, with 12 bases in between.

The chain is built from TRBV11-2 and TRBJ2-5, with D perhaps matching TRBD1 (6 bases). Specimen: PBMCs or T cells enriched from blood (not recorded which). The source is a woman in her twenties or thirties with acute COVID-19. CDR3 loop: CASSLGYGQNQETQYF. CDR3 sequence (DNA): TGTGCCAGCAGCTTAGGTTACGGACAGAACCAAGAGACCCAGTACTTC.